These 13 T cell receptor beta chains originate from one sample sequenced in a study of cytomegalovirus exposure and HLA in healthy donors. PCR employed 60 Vbeta and 13 Jbeta primers. Data came from immunoSEQ multiplex PCR; TCRdb stores just in-frame clones and leaves some out. The sample lists around 190,000 clones; over 65% were seen once. Source material: PBMCs. The receptors shown here come from a woman younger than 45 in good health and CMV-seronegative.

The CDR3 sequence: CASSLTPPYEQYF. The CDR3 DNA reads as TGTGCCAGCAGTTTGACACCGCCCTACGAGCAGTACTTC. The V and J genes are TRBV27 and TRBJ2-7; no reliable D call. V lost 3 bases, J lost 2 bases, and 8 bases lay in between. Per the germline V gene, CDR1 is MNHEY and CDR2 is SMNVEV (reference sequence). The CDR3 has 13 residues.

This chain connects TRBV2 to TRBJ2-2; 9 nucleotides line up with TRBD1. Germline trimming cut 8 bases from V and 6 bases from J; bases unmatched to any gene: 7. Germline V gene sequence: CDR1 SNHLY, CDR2 FYNNEI. This CDR3 has 14 amino acids. The CDR3 loop is CASSGTGLAGELFF. As DNA, the CDR3 is TGTGCCAGCTCCGGGACAGGGTTGGCCGGGGAGCTGTTTTTT.

This chain uses TRBV5-6 with TRBJ2-7, with 9 bases matching TRBD1. Trimming cost V 4 bases and J 3 bases; bases outside gene matches: 5. Per the germline V gene, CDR1 is SGHDT and CDR2 is YYEEEE. This CDR3 has 14 residues. This CDR3 is CASSEGTGRYEQYF. CDR3 DNA: TGTGCCAGCAGCGAAGGGACAGGGCGCTACGAGCAGTACTTC.

The chain links TRBV7-2 to TRBJ2-5, with 13 bases fitting TRBD2. Germline-derived CDR1 and CDR2 are SGHTA and FQGNSA. This CDR3 has 15 amino acids. V lost 5 bases to trimming and J lost 4 bases; unmatched junction nucleotides: 4. The CDR3 loop is CASSRTSGSRETQYF. In DNA form, the CDR3 reads TGTGCCAGCAGCCGGACTAGCGGGAGCAGAGAGACCCAGTACTTC.

This chain links TRBV5-4 with TRBJ2-7; a possible D gene is TRBD1 (7 bases). Germline V CDR1 and CDR2: SGHNT, YYREEE (reference sequence). CDR3 length equals 15 residues. V was pared by 6 bases and J by 0 bases, with 16 bases between. The CDR3 here is CASTLGGGDSYEQYF. The DNA of the CDR3 is TGTGCCAGCACCTTAGGGGGCGGGGACTCCTACGAGCAGTACTTC.

CDR3 protein: CASSLYGGGAADTQYF. DNA for the CDR3: TGTGCCAGCAGTTTATATGGCGGGGGGGCTGCAGATACGCAGTATTTT. The V gene is TRBV27, the J gene TRBJ2-3; 9 bases align to TRBD2. V was pared by 1 base and J by 4 bases, with 6 bases of the junction left unmatched. Germline V gene data show CDR1 as MNHEY and CDR2 as SMNVEV (reference sequence). The CDR3 consists of 16 residues.

The V and J genes are TRBV18 and TRBJ2-5; a possible D gene is TRBD2 (6 bases). The CDR3 runs to 14 residues. Germline V gene lookup returns CDR1 KGHSH and CDR2 LQKENI. Trimming removed 3 bases from V and 5 bases from J, with 13 bases in between. The CDR3 loop is CASSPIPGGETQYF. Written as DNA, the CDR3 is TGTGCCAGCTCACCCATCCCAGGAGGGGAGACCCAGTACTTC.

The chain carries TRBV9 and TRBJ1-2; TRBD1 is a possible D gene (5 bases). Trimming took off 0 bases at V and 8 bases at J, with 8 bases between the two ends. In germline, CDR1 is SGDLS, CDR2 YYNGEE. CDR3 length: 12 amino acids. CDR3 nucleotide sequence: TGTGCCAGCAGCGTAGTAGGGGAAGGCTACACCTTC. Amino acids: CASSVVGEGYTF.

J is TRBJ1-1 and V is TRBV19; 7 bases map to TRBD1. Germline trimming cut 6 bases from V and 10 bases from J; bases unmatched to any gene: 8. Germline V lookup: CDR1 LNHDA, CDR2 SQIVND (reference sequence). The length of the CDR3 is 12 residues. Written as DNA, the CDR3 is TGTGCCAGTAGCCCCGACAGGGCAGGAGCTTTCTTT. This gives the protein CASSPDRAGAFF.

V usage is TRBV30 and J usage is TRBJ2-7; 8 bases line up with TRBD2. Trimming cost V 2 bases and J 6 bases; bases outside gene matches: 9. The CDR3 sequence is 14 residues long. In germline, CDR1 is GTSNPN, CDR2 SVGIG (reference sequence). The CDR3 region is CAWSIRSGSGEQYF. CDR3 sequence (DNA): TGTGCCTGGAGTATAAGAAGCGGGAGCGGCGAGCAGTACTTC.

J is TRBJ2-6 and V is TRBV10-2, with a possible D match to TRBD1 (6 bases). CDR1 WSHSY and CDR2 SAAADI come from the germline V gene. The V end lost 3 bases, the J end lost 0 bases, and 18 bases lay between the germline ends. The CDR3 is made up of 19 amino acids. The CDR3 loop reads CASSDKSLGQLSGANVLTF. The CDR3 DNA reads TGCGCCAGCAGTGACAAATCGCTTGGACAGCTCTCTGGGGCCAACGTCCTGACTTTC.

Note on this clone: Its ends do not fully match the called genes, so a read error is possible. The chain employs TRBV2 and TRBJ1-2; perhaps TRBD1 as D (6 bases). The germline gives CDR1 SNHLY, CDR2 FYNNEI. The CDR3 is made up of 15 amino acids. DNA of the CDR3: TGTGCCAGCAGTGATGGCCGACGGGACAACTATGGCTACCCCTTC. Translated, it gives CASSDGRRDNYGYPF.

Concerning this clone: Other DNA sequences within the sample encode an identical CDR3. V and J are TRBV6-6 and TRBJ2-7; a possible D gene is TRBD2 (6 bases). Trimming shortened V by 4 bases and J by 9 bases, and 13 bases separated the two germline ends. The germline V gene has CDR1 MNHNY and CDR2 SVGAGI (reference sequence). The CDR3 runs 12 residues. Here the CDR3 DNA reads TGTGCCAGCAGTTTTGGAGGGAGCGGGCAGTACTTC. Translated: CASSFGGSGQYF.